This T cell receptor beta chain was retrieved from a study of neurological immune-mediated disorders. Study-wide results and caveats: HTLV-1-associated myelopathy led in TCR clonal expansion, while multiple sclerosis ranked lowest, below healthy controls.

Germline CDR1 SGHRS, CDR2 YFSETQ. The length of the CDR3 is 13 residues. The V end was cut by 0 bases, the J end by 4 bases, with 7 bases between. Time point meaning: longitudinal time-point 1 (baseline). Template-switch 5'RACE cDNA synthesis added a 10-nucleotide unique molecular identifier. TCRdb analysed the 5' RACE reads with MiXCR anew, one entry per CDR3 protein. Here the sample spans over 70,000 distinct CDR3 sequences, 10% being singletons. This clonotype was picked up many times. Its antigen is as yet unknown. The sample taken for sequencing was PBMCs. The rearrangement joins TRBV5-1 to TRBJ1-1, with D unclear. This TCR came from a man aged 25-40 years in good health. The CDR3 sequence is CASSLAWGTEAFF. CDR3 coding DNA: TGCGCCAGCAGCTTGGCCTGGGGCACTGAAGCTTTCTTT.